This TCR beta chain was documented in a study of post-analysis software for immune sequencing data. Tagging with unique molecular identifiers was a feature of the TCR beta cDNA libraries. TCRdb itself ran the PCR reads through MiXCR, one entry per CDR3 protein. Among 750,000 to 950,000 distinct CDR3 sequences listed, approximately 53% were seen once. Study-wide findings and caveats: The study found significantly lower normalized Chao1 diversity in multiple sclerosis patients than in controls. There were four or five TRBV segments more frequent in patients than controls, and TRBV5-6, TRBV5-1 and TRBV20-1 were among them.

Concerning this clonotype itself: The antigen remains undetermined.

V was clipped by 6 bases and J by 6 bases, with 15 bases between them. The CDR3 length is 15 residues. Sequencing input: blood. This receptor was identified in a girl aged 10 to 17 with multiple sclerosis. The V and J genes are TRBV12-3 or TRBV12-4 and TRBJ1-6; maybe TRBD1 (6 bases). This chain's CDR3 is CASRRGQSSNSPLHF. In nucleotides, the CDR3 is TGTGCCAGCAGACGAGGACAGTCAAGTAATTCACCCCTCCACTTT.